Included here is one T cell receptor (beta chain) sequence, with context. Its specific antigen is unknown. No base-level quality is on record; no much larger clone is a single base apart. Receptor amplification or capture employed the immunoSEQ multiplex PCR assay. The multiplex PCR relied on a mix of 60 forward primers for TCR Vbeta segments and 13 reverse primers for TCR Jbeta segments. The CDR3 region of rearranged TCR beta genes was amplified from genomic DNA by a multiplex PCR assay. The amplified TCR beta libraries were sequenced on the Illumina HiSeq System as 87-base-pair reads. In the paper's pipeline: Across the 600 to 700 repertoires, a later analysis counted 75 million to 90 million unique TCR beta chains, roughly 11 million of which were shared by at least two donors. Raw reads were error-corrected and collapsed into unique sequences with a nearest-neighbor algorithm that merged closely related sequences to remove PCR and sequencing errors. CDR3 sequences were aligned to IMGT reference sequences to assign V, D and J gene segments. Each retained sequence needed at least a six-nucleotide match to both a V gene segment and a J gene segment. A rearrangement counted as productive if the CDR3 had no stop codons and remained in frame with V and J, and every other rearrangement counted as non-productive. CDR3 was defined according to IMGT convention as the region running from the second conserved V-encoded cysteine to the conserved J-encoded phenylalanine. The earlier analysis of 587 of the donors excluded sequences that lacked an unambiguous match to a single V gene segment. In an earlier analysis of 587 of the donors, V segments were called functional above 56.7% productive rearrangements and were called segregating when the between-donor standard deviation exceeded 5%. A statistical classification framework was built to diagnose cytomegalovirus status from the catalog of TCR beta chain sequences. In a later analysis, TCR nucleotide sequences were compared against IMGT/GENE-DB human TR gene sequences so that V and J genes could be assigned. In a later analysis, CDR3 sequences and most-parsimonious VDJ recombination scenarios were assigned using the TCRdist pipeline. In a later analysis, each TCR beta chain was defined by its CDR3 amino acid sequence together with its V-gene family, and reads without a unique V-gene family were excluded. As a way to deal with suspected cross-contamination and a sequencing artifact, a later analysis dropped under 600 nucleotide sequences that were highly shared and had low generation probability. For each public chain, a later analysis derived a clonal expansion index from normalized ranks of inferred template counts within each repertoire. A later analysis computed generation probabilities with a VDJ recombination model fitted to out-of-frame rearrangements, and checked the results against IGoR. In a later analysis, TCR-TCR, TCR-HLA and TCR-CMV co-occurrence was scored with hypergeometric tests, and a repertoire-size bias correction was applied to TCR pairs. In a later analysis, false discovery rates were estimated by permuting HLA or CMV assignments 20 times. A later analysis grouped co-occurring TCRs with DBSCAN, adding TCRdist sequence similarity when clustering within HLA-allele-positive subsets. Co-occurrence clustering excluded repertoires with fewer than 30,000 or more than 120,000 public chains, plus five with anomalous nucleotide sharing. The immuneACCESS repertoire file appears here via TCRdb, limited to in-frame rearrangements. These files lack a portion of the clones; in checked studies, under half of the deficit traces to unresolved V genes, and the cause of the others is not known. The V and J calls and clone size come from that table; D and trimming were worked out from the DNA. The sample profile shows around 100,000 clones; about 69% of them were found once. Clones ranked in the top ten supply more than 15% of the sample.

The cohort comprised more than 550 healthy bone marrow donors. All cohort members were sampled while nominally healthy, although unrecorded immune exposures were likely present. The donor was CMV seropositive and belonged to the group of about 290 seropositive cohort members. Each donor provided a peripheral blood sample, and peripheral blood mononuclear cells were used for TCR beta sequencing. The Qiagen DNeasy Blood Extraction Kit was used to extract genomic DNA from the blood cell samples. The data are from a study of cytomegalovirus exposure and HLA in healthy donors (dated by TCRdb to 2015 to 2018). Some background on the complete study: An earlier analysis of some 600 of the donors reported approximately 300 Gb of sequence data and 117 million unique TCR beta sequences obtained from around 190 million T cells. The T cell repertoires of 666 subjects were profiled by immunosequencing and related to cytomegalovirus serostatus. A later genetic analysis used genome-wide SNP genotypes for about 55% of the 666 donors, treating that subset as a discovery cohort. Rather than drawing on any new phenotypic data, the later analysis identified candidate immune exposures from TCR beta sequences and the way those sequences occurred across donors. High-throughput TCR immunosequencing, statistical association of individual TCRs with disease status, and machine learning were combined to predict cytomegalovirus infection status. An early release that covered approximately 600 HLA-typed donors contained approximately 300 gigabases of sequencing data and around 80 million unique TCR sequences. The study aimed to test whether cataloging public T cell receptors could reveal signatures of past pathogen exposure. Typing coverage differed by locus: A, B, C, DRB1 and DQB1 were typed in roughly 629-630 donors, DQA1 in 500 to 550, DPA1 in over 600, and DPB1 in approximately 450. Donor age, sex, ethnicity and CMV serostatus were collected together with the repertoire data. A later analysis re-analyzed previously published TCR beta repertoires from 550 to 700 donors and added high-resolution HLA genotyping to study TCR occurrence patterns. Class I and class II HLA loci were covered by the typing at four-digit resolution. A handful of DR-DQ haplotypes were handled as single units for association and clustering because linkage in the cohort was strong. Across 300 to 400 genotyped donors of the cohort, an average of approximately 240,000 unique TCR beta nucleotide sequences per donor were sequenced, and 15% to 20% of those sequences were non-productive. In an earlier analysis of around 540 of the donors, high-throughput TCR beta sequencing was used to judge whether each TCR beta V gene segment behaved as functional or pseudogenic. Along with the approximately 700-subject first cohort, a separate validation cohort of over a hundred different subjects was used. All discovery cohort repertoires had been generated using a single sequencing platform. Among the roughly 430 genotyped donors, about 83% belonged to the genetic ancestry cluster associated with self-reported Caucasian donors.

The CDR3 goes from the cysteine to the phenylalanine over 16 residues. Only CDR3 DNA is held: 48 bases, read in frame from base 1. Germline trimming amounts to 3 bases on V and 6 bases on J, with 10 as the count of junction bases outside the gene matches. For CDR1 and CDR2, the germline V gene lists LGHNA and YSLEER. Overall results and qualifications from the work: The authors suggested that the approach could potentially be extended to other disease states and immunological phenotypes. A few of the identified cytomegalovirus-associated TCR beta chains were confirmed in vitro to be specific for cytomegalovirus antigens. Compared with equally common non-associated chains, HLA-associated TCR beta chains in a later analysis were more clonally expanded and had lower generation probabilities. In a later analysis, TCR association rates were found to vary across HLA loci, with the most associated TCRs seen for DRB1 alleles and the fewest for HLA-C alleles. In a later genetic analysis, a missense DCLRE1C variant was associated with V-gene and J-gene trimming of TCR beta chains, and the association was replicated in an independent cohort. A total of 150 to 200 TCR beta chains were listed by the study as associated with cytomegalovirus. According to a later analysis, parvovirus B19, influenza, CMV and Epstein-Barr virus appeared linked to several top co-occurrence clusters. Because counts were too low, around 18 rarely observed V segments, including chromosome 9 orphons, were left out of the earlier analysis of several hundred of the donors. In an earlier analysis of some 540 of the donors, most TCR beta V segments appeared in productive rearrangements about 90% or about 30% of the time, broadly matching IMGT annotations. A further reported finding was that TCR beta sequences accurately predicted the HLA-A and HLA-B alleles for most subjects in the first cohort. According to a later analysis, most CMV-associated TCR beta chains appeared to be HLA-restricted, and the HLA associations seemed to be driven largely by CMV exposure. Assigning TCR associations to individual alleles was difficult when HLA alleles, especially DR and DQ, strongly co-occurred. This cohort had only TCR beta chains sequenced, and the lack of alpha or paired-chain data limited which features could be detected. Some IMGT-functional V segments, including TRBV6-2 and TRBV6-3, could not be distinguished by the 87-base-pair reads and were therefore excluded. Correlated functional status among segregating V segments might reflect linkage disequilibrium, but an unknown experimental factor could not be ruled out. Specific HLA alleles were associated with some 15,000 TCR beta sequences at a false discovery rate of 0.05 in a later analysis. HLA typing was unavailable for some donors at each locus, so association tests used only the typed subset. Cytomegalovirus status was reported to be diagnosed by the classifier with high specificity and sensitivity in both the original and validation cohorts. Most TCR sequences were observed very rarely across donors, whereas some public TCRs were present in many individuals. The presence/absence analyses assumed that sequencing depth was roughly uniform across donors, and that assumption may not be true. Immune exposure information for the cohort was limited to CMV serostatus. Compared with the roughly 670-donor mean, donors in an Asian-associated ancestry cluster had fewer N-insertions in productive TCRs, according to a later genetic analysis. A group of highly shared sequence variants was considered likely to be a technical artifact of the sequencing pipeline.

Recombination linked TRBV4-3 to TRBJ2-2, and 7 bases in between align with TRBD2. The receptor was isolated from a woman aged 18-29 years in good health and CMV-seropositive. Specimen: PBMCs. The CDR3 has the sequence CASSQTLGGEAGELFF. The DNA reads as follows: TGCGCCAGCAGCCAGACATTGGGGGGGGAGGCCGGGGAGCTGTTTTTT.